The subject of this entry is one T cell receptor beta chain. This sample is part of a study of radiation and T cells in renal cell carcinoma. Between the trimmed V and J ends, which lost 3 bases and 4 bases, there was a span of 9 bases. The CDR3 spans 14 residues. The V gene's germline CDR1 is SEHNR and CDR2 FQNEAQ (reference sequence). Time point noted: blood 2 weeks post-SBRT. The treatment here: 15 Gy SBRT to primary tumor, nephrectomy 4 weeks later. Data came from immunoSEQ multiplex PCR; TCRdb stores just in-frame clones and leaves some out. The sample yields about 130,000 clones, more than 75% seen once.

The clonotype originates from a woman aged 70 to 79 with renal cell carcinoma. The sequencing used blood, collected from a patient whose treatment included radiotherapy and nephrectomy. V usage is TRBV7-9 and J usage is TRBJ2-2; unclear D gene. Written as DNA, the CDR3 is TGTGCCAGCAGCTTTGTCTCGAGCACCGGGGAGCTGTTTTTT. This translates into CASSFVSSTGELFF.